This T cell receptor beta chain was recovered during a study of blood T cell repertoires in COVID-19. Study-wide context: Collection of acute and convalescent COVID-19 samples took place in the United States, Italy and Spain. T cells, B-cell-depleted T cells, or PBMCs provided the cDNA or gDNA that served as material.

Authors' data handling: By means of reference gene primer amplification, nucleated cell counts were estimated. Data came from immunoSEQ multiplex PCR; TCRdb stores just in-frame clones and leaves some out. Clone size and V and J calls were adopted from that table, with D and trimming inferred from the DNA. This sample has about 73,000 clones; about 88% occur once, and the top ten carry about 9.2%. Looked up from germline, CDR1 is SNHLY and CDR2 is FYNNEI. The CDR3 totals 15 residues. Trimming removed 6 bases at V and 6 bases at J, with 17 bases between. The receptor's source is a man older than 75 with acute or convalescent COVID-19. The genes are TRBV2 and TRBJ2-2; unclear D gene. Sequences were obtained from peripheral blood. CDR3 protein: CASRSREVGAGELFF. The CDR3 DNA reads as TGTGCCAGCAGATCCCGAGAGGTCGGTGCCGGGGAGCTGTTTTTT. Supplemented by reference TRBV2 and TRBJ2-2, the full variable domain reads EPEVTQTPSHQVTQMGQEVILRCVPISNHLYFYWYRQILGQKVEFLVSFYNNEISEKSEIFDDQFSVERPDGSNFTLKIRSTKLEDSAMYFCASRSREVGAGELFFGEGSRLTVL.